This T cell receptor beta chain stems from a study of blood T cell repertoires in COVID-19. The overall study: Some COVID-19 samples were acute and others convalescent; all came from the United States, Italy and Spain. T cells, B-cell-depleted T cells, or PBMCs provided the cDNA or gDNA that served as material.

Looked up from germline, CDR1 is SEHNR and CDR2 is FQNEAQ (reference sequence). V was shortened by 2 bases and J by 4 bases, with 5 bases between the two germline ends. The CDR3 covers 12 residues. Authors' data handling: Amplified reference gene primers provided the basis for estimating nucleated cell counts. Sequencing was performed with immunoSEQ multiplex PCR; in TCRdb, only in-frame clones are kept and a portion is missing. V and J calls and clone size are as listed in that table; D and trimming were resolved from the DNA. The data contain roughly 130,000 clones, less than 90% of them singletons.

This sequence was found in a man between 65 and 85 years old with acute or convalescent COVID-19. The source material was peripheral blood. The J gene is TRBJ1-2, the V gene TRBV7-9, with D hard to call. The CDR3 region is CASSLNSYGYTF. CDR3 nucleotides: TGTGCCAGCAGCTTAAACAGCTATGGCTACACCTTC.